This TCR beta chain originates from a study of tissue T cells after allogeneic stem cell transplantation. The study, taken as a whole, reports: Shared clones across patients were few; motif clustering revealed tissue-specific shared signatures. Alloreactivity or antigen specificity of tissue TCRs was not determined; some clones might be host cells.

With respect to this clone: Antigen specificity is unknown.

Enrolled prospectively were adult allogeneic hematopoietic cell transplant recipients whose graft-versus-host disease was steroid-refractory. The V gene's germline CDR1 is MDHEN and CDR2 SYDVKM. Trimming took off 3 bases at V and 7 bases at J, with 12 bases between the two ends. This CDR3 spans 14 amino acids. TCRdb keeps only in-frame clones here, not all; method: immunoSEQ multiplex PCR. Of roughly 4,000 clones listed, less than 85% are singletons. The chain has TRBV28 and TRBJ1-4, with D perhaps TRBD1 (5 bases). The clonotype comes from an older male patient with steroid-refractory graft-versus-host disease after an allogeneic stem cell transplant. Some of these T cells may belong to the graft donor. The material was left colon tissue, obtained at autopsy. The DNA for the CDR3 is TGTGCCAGCAGTTTCGTAAGGGGAAGTGAAAAACTGTTTTTT. Translating it yields CASSFVRGSEKLFF.